A selection of T cell receptor beta chains follows, all from one sample in a study of T cells in localized non-small cell lung cancer. This table comes from immunoSEQ multiplex PCR, and its TCRdb copy is limited to in-frame clones, with some not included. The sample gives over 550 clones, less than 30% of which show up once; 20% to 25% is in the top ten. The sample consisted of normal lung tissue next to the tumor, taken before any cancer treatment. These receptors were obtained from a woman aged 40 to 75 with stage II squamous cell lung carcinoma. The CDR3 runs from the conserved cysteine through the conserved F or W. A D gene is named only where the DNA matches it firmly. Size tells how often a clone was seen (once, few, many) or the class of an expanded clone, and some rows leave it out.

CASSLTGGSYSPLHF TGTGCCAGCAGCCTGACAGGGGGCTCGTATTCACCCCTCCACTTT TRBJ1-6 TRBV9 . TRBD1
CAWMLQAWGRGTGELFF TGTGCCTGGATGTTACAGGCCTGGGGTCGGGGGACCGGGGAGCTGTTTTTT TRBJ2-2 TRBV30 . .
CASSEGTGGYYEQYF TGTGCCAGCAGTGAAGGGACAGGGGGTTACTACGAGCAGTACTTC TRBJ2-7 TRBV6-1 few TRBD1
CASSLDRSGQPQHF TGTGCCAGCAGCTTAGACAGGTCGGGACAGCCCCAGCATTTT TRBJ1-5 TRBV11-3 . .
CASSYYPPPGLGNSPLHF TGTGCCAGCAGTTACTACCCCCCCCCGGGGTTGGGAAATTCACCCCTCCACTTT TRBJ1-6 TRBV6-8 few .
CASSKDRKDTEAFF TGTGCCAGCAGTAAGGATAGAAAGGACACTGAAGCTTTCTTT TRBJ1-1 TRBV6-8 few .
CATSPSSSTGELFF TGTGCCACCAGCCCTTCGAGTTCTACCGGGGAGCTGTTTTTT TRBJ2-2 TRBV15 few .
CASSLDDRGYYGYTF TGTGCCAGTAGCCTGGACGACAGGGGATACTATGGCTACACCTTC TRBJ1-2 TRBV19 few TRBD1
CASSIGEYTEAFF TGTGCCAGTAGTATCGGGGAGTACACTGAAGCTTTCTTT TRBJ1-1 TRBV19 . .
CSVRTADQPQHF TGCAGCGTAAGGACAGCTGATCAGCCCCAGCATTTT TRBJ1-5 TRBV29-1 . .
CASSEVPTYGYTF TGTGCCAGCAGTGAAGTCCCGACCTATGGCTACACCTTC TRBJ1-2 TRBV9 few .
CASSSPGDTGELFF TGTGCCAGCAGTTCACCGGGGGACACCGGGGAGCTGTTTTTT TRBJ2-2 TRBV28 . .
CASSAGTSAIQETQYF TGTGCCAGCAGTGCAGGGACTAGCGCCATCCAAGAGACCCAGTACTTC TRBJ2-5 TRBV6-8 few TRBD2
CSGTTGSHSTDTQYF TGCAGCGGGACGACAGGGTCTCATAGCACAGATACGCAGTATTTT TRBJ2-3 TRBV29-1 few TRBD1
CASSLKRGGATDTQYF TGTGCCAGCAGCTTGAAGCGGGGGGGAGCCACAGATACGCAGTATTTT TRBJ2-3 TRBV11-3 medium-sized TRBD2
CASSAGSSGNTIYF TGTGCCAGCAGCGCGGGGAGCTCTGGAAACACCATATATTTT TRBJ1-3 TRBV11-3 few .
CASSGRQGTNTEAFF TGTGCCAGCAGCGGGCGACAGGGGACGAACACTGAAGCTTTCTTT TRBJ1-1 TRBV11-3 . TRBD1
CAWAAQASSPLHF TGTGCCTGGGCCGCACAGGCTTCATCACCCCTCCACTTT TRBJ1-6 TRBV30 . .
CASSPYLGAGEETQYF TGTGCCAGCAGTCCCTACCTGGGGGCGGGGGAGGAGACCCAGTACTTC TRBJ2-5 TRBV6-8 medium-sized .
CASSFGQNADTQYF TGCGCCAGCAGCTTTGGGCAGAACGCAGATACGCAGTATTTT TRBJ2-3 TRBV5-1 . .
CASSLQGGGNTIYF TGTGCCAGTAGCCTACAGGGAGGCGGAAACACCATATATTTT TRBJ1-3 TRBV19 . .
CASRKGAQGTGELFF TGTGCCAGCAGGAAGGGGGCGCAGGGCACCGGGGAGCTGTTTTTT TRBJ2-2 TRBV2 . TRBD1